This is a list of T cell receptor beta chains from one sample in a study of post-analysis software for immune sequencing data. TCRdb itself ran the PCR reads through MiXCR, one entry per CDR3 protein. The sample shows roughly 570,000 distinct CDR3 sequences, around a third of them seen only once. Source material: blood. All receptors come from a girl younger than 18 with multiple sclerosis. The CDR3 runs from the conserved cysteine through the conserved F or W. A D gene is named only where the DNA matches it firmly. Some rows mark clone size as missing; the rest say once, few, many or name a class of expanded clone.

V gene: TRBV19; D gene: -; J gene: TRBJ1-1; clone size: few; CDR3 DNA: TGTGCCAGTAGTATCCATACGACGGTGGGGCAGGCAAGTGAAGCTTTCTTT; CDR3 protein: CASSIHTTVGQASEAFF
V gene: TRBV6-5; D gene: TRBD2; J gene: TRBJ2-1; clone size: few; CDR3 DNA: TGTGCCAGCAGTTTTACTAGCGGGGGGTATAATGAGCAGTTCTTC; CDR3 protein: CASSFTSGGYNEQFF
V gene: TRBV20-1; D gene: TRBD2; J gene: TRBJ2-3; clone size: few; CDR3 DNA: TGCAGTGCTAGGGCCTCTAGCGGGGGGCACACAGATACGCAGTATTTT; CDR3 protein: CSARASSGGHTDTQYF
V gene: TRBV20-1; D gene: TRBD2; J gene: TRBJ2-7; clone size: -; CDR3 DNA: TGCAGTGCTCCCTCCCCGAGCGGGGGAAAATCCTACGAGCAGTACTTC; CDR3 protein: CSAPSPSGGKSYEQYF
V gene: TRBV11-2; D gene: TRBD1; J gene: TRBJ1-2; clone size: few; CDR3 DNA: TGTGCCAGCAGCTTCACAGGGGACTATGGCTACACCTTC; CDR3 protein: CASSFTGDYGYTF
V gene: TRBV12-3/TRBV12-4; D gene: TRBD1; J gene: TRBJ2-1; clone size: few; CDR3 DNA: TGTGCCAGCAGTTTAGGGACAGGCGGCGCGGATGAGCAGTTCTTC; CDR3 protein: CASSLGTGGADEQFF
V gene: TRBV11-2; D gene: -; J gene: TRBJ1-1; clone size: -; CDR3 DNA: TGTGCCAGCGACGGGGGCACCACTGAAGCTTTCTTT; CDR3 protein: CASDGGTTEAFF
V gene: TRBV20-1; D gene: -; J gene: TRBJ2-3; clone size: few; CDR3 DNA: TGCAGTGCTCGAATGGTAAATACGCAGTATTTT; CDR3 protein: CSARMVNTQYF
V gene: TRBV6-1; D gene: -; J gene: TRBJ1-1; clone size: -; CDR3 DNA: TGTGCCAGCAGTGATATGGGACGGAACACTGAAGCTTTCTTT; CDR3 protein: CASSDMGRNTEAFF
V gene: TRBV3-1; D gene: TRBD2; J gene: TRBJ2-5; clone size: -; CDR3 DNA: TGTGCCAGCAGCCAGTTAGGACTAGCGGGGGGGCGGGAGACCCAGTACTTC; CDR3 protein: CASSQLGLAGGRETQYF
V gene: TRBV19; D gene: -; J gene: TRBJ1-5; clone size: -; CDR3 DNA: TGTGCCAGTAGTCTCTCCGGGGGCAGGCAGCCCCAGCATTTT; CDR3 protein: CASSLSGGRQPQHF
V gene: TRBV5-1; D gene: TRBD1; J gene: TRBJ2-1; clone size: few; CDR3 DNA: TGCGCCAGCAGCTTTGACGGACAGGGGCCCTACAATGAGCAGTTCTTC; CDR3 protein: CASSFDGQGPYNEQFF
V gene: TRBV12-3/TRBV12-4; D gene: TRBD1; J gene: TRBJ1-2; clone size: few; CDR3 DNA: TGTGCCAGCACTACCGGGACAGGGCTCGGCTACACCTTC; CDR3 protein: CASTTGTGLGYTF
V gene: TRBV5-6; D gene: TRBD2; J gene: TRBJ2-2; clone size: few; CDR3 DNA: TGTGCCAGCAGCTTGCTAGCGGGGGGGCCCGGGGAGCTGTTTTTT; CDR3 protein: CASSLLAGGPGELFF
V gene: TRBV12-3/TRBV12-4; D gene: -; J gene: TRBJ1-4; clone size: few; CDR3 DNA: TGTGCCAGCACATACAGGGAGACTAATGAAAAACTGTTTTTT; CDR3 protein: CASTYRETNEKLFF
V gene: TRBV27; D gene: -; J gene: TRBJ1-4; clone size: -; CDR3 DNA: TGTGCCAGCAGTTTTCGGGGGCGTGAAAAACTGTTTTTT; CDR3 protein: CASSFRGREKLFF
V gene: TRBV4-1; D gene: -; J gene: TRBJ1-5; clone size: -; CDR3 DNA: TGCGCCAGCAGCCAAGCAGTCCTCCGAGGCAATCAGCCCCAGCATTTT; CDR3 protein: CASSQAVLRGNQPQHF
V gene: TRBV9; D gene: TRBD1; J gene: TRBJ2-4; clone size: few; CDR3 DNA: TGTGCCAGCAGCGCCGGGACAGGGGGCAACTTAGCCAAAAACATTCAGTACTTC; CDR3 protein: CASSAGTGGNLAKNIQYF
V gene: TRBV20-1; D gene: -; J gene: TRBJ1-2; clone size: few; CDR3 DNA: TGCAGTGCAATGACAGGAGATGGCTACACCTTC; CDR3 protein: CSAMTGDGYTF
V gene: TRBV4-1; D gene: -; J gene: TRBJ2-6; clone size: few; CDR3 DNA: TGCGCCAGCAGCCAAGTGGGACTGGAAGCCAACGTCCTGACTTTC; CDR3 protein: CASSQVGLEANVLTF
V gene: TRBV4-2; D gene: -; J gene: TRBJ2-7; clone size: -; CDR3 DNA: TGTGCCAGCAGCCGAATTGCCCAACAAATCTACGAGCAGTACTTC; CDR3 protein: CASSRIAQQIYEQYF
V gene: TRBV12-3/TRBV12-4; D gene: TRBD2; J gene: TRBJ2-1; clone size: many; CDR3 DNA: TGTGCCAGCAGTCCTCTTAGCGGGGGGGCCTCCTACAATGAGCAGTTCTTC; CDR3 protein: CASSPLSGGASYNEQFF
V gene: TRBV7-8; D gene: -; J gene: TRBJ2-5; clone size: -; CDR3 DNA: TGTGCCAGCACCCATCAGGGTTATCAAGAGACCCAGTACTTC; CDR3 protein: CASTHQGYQETQYF
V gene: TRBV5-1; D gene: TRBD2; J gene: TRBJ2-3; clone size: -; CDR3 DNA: TGCGCCAGCAGCTTCCCCCCCTGGACTAGCGGAGTCACAGATACGCAGTATTTT; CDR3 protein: CASSFPPWTSGVTDTQYF
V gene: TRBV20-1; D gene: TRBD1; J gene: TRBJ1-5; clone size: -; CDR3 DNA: TGCAGTGCTCTGAGGTTCGGACAGGGGCAGAATCAGCCCCAGCATTTT; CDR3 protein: CSALRFGQGQNQPQHF
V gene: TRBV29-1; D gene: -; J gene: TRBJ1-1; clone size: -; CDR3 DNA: TGCAGCGTTCCAGAGGAATGGACTGAAGCTTTCTTT; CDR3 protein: CSVPEEWTEAFF
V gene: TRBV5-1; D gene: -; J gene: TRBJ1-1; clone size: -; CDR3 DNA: TGCGCCAGCAGGACGCGTGGAGTAATGAACACTGAAGCTTTCTTT; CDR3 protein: CASRTRGVMNTEAFF
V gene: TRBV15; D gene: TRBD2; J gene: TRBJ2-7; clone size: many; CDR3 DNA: TGTGCCACCAGCAGCGACCATGTAGCGGGGGCCTCCTACGAGCAGTACTTC; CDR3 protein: CATSSDHVAGASYEQYF
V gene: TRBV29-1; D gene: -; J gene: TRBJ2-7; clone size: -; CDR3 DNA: TGCAGCATGGGCGGCAGGCTGACTTACGAGCAGTACTTC; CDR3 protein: CSMGGRLTYEQYF
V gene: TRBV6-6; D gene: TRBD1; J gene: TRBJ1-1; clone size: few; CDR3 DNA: TGTGCCAGCAGTTACTTGGGACAGGCGGATACTAGTGAAGCTTTCTTT; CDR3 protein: CASSYLGQADTSEAFF
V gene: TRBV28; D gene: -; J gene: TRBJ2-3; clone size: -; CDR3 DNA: TGTGCCAGCAGTCAGACCCAGGGTCACGGCACAGATACGCAGTATTTT; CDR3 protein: CASSQTQGHGTDTQYF
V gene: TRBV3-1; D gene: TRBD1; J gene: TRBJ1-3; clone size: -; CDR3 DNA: TGTGCCAGCAGCCAAGCAGGGGGCTATCCCTCTGGAAACACCATATATTTT; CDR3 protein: CASSQAGGYPSGNTIYF
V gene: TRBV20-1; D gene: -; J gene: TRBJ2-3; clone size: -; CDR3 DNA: TGCAGTGTTAGAGTGCCCCAAGATGGAGCAGATACGCAGTATTTT; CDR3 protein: CSVRVPQDGADTQYF
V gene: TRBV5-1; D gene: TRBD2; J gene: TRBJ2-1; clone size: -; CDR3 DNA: TGCGCCAGCAGCTTGGGTCGGGACTACCTTTCCGACAATGAGCAGTTCTTC; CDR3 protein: CASSLGRDYLSDNEQFF
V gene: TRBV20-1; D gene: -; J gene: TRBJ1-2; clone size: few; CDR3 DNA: TGCAGTGCTAGGGATTTCAACAGGGCTCGGGGTGGCTACACCTTC; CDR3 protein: CSARDFNRARGGYTF
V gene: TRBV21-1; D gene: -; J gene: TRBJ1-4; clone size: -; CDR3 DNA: TGTGCCAGCAAACCCTCCTCTAGGACCGTGGGAACTAATGAAAAACTGTTTTTT; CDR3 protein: CASKPSSRTVGTNEKLFF
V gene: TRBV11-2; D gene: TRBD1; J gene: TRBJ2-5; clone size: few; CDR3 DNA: TGTGCCAGCAGCTCCCCGGACAGGTGGCAAGAGACCCAGTACTTC; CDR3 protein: CASSSPDRWQETQYF
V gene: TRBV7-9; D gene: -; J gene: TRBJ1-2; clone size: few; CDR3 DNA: TGTGCCAGCAGCTTAGTGCCAGAACAGACCTTCTATGGCTACACCTTC; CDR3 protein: CASSLVPEQTFYGYTF
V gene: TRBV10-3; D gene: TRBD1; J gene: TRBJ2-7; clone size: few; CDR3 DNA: TGTGCCATCAGTGGGGGGACAGGCCAAGGGGAGGACGAGCAGTACTTC; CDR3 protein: CAISGGTGQGEDEQYF
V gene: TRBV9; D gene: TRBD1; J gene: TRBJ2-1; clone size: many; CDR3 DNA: TGTGCCAGCAGTCCCCGGGACAGGAGCTACAATGAGCAGTTCTTC; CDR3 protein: CASSPRDRSYNEQFF
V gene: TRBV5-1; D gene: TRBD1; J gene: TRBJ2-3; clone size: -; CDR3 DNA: TGCGCCAGCAGCTTTGGGACAGGGGGTATTAGCACAGATACGCAGTATTTT; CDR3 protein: CASSFGTGGISTDTQYF
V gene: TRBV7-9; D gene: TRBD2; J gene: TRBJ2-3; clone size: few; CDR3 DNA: TGTGCCAGCAGCTCGACTAGCTTGCCAGATACGCAGTATTTT; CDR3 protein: CASSSTSLPDTQYF
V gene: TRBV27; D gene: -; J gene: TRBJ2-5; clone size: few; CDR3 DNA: TGTGCCAGCAGTATCGTAATAGGGAAAGAAGAGACCCAGTACTTC; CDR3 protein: CASSIVIGKEETQYF
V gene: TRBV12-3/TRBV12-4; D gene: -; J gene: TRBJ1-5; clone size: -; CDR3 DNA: TGTGCCAGCGGGTGGGAATCCCCCCAGCATTTT; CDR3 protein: CASGWESPQHF